The clone carrying this T cell receptor beta chain was counted a few times. Sequenced by immunoSEQ multiplex PCR; TCRdb stores in-frame clones only, minus some. This sample has about 87,000 clones; around 75% occur once, and the top ten carry 4% to 5%. This CDR3 comprises 11 residues. CDR1 is SEHNR, CDR2 FQNEAQ, per germline (reference sequence). Trimming shortened V by 2 bases and J by 7 bases, and 5 bases separated the two germline ends. These data belong to a study of blood T cell repertoires in COVID-19. This TCR was recovered from a woman aged 50 to 60 with acute or convalescent COVID-19. The rearrangement joins TRBV7-9 to TRBJ1-1; no reliable D call. The sequencing sample was made of peripheral blood. CDR3 in DNA: TGTGCCAGCAGCTTAACGGTTGAAGCTTTCTTT. Residues: CASSLTVEAFF.